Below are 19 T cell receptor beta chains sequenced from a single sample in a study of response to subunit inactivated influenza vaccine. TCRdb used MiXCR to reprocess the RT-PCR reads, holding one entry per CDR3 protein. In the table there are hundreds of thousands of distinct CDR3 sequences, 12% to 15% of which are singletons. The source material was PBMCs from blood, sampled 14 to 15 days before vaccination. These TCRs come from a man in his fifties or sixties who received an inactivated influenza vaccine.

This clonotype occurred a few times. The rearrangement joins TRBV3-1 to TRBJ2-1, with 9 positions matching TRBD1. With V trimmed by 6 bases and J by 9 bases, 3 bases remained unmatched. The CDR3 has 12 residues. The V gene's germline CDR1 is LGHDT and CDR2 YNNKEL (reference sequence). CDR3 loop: CASRTGGTEQFF. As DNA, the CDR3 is TGTGCCAGCAGGACAGGGGGAACTGAGCAGTTCTTC.

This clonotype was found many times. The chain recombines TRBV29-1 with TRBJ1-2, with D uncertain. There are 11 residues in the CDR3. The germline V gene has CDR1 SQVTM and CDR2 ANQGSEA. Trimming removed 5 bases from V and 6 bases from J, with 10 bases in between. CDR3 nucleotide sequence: TGCAGCGTTCTTGGGAGCAATGGCTACACCTTC. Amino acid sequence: CSVLGSNGYTF.

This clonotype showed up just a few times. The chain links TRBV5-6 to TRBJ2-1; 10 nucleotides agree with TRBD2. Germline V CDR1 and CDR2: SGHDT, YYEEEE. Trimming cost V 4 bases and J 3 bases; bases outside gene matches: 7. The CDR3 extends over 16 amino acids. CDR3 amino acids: CASSTRLAGYYNEQFF. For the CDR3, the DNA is TGTGCCAGCAGCACCAGACTAGCGGGTTACTACAATGAGCAGTTCTTC.

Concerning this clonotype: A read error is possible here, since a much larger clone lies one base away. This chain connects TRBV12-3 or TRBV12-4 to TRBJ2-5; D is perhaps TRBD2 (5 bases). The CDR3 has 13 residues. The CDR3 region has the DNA TGTGCCAGCGGTTTTTACGGGGAGGAGACCCAGTACTTC. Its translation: CASGFYGEETQYF.

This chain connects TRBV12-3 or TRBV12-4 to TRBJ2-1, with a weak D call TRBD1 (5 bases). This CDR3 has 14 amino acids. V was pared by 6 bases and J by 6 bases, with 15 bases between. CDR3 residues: CASSYRSRPNEQFF. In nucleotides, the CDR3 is TGTGCCAGCAGCTACAGGAGCCGGCCCAATGAGCAGTTCTTC.

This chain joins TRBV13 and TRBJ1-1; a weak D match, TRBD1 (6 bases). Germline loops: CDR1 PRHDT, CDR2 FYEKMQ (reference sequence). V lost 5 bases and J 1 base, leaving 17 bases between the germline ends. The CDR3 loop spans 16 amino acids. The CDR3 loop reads CASSATQTGSNTEAFF. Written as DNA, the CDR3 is TGTGCCAGCAGCGCCACCCAGACAGGATCGAACACTGAAGCTTTCTTT.

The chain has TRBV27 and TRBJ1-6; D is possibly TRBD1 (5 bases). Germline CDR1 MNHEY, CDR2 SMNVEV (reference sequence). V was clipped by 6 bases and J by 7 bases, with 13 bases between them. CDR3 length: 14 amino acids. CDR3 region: CASRAGPGNSPLHF. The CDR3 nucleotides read TGTGCCAGCAGGGCAGGGCCGGGGAATTCACCCCTCCACTTT.

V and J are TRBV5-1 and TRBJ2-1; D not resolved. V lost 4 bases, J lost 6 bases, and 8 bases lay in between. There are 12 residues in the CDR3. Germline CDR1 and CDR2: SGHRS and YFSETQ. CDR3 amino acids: CASSLTFNEQFF. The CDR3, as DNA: TGCGCCAGCAGCCTCACATTCAATGAGCAGTTCTTC.

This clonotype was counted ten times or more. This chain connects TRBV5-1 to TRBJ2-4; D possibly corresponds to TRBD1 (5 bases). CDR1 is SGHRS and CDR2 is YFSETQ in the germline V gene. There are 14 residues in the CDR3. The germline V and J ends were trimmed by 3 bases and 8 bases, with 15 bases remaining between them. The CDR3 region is CASSYWGRADIQYF. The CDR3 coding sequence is TGCGCCAGCAGCTATTGGGGCAGGGCAGACATTCAGTACTTC.

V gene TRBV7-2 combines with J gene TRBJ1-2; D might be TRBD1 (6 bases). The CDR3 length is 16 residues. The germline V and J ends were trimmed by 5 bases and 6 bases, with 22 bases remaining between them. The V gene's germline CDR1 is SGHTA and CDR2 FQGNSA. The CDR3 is CASSLGQGSSGDGYTF. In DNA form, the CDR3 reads TGTGCCAGCAGCCTAGGTCAAGGGTCCTCAGGGGATGGCTACACCTTC.

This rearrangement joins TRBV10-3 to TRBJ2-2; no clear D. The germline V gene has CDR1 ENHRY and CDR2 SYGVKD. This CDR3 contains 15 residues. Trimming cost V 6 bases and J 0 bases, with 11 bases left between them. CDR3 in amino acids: CAIRGGGANTGELFF. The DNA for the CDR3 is TGTGCCATCAGGGGTGGCGGAGCGAACACCGGGGAGCTGTTTTTT.

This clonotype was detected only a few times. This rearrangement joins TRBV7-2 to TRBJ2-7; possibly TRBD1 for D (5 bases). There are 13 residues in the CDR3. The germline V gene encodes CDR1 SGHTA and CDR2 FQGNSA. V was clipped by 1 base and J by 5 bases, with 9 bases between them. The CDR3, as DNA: TGTGCCAGCAGCTTAGACAGGACCAACGAGCAGTACTTC. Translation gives CASSLDRTNEQYF.

CDR3 nucleotide sequence: TGTGCCAGCAGCGTAAAATCGGCGGGGGTCACAGATACGCAGTATTTT. Its translation is CASSVKSAGVTDTQYF. The rearrangement links TRBV9 to TRBJ2-3, with 7 bases aligning to TRBD2. V shed 1 base, J shed 2 bases, and the junction held 7 bases outside the gene matches. The CDR3 extends over 16 amino acids. CDR1 is SGDLS, CDR2 YYNGEE, per germline.

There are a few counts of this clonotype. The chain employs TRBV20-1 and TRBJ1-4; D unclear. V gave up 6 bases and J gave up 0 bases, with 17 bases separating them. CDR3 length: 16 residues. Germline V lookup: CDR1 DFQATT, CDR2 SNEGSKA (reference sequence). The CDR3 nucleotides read TGCAGTGCAACCCGTCGAAGCGGTTCAACTAATGAAAAACTGTTTTTT. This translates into CSATRRSGSTNEKLFF.

CDR3 region: CSARTGGASFTDTQYF. CDR3 in DNA: TGCAGTGCTAGAACGGGTGGGGCTAGCTTCACAGATACGCAGTATTTT. The rearrangement links TRBV20-1 to TRBJ2-3; D assignment may be TRBD1 or TRBD2 (5 bases each). Germline V gene sequence: CDR1 DFQATT, CDR2 SNEGSKA (reference sequence). Deletions cut 2 bases from V and 2 bases from J, with 17 bases between. CDR3 length: 16 residues.

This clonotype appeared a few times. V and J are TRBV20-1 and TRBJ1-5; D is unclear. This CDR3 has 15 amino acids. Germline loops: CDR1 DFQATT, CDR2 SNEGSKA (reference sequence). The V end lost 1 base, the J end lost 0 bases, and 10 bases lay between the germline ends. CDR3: CSARGRGYSNQPQHF. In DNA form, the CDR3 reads TGCAGTGCTAGAGGGCGGGGTTATAGCAATCAGCCCCAGCATTTT.

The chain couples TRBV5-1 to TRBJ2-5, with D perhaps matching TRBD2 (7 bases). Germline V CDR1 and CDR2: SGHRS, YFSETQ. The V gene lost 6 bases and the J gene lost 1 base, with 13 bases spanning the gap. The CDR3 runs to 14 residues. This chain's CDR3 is CASTRGGPQETQYF. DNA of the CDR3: TGCGCCAGCACTCGCGGGGGCCCCCAAGAGACCCAGTACTTC.

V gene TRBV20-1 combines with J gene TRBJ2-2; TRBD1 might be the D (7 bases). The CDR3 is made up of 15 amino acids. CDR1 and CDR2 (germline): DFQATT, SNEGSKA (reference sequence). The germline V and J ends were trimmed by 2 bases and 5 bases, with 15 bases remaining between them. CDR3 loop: CSARLAGQLTGELFF. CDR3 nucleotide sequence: TGCAGTGCTAGATTGGCGGGACAGCTAACCGGGGAGCTGTTTTTT.

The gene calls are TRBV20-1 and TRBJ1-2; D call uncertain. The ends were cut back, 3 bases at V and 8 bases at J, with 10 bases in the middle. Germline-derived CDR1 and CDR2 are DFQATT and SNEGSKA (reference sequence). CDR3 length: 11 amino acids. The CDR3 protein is CSASLLPGYTF. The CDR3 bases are TGCAGTGCTAGTCTACTCCCCGGCTACACCTTC.